The source of this T cell receptor beta chain is a study of cytomegalovirus exposure and HLA in healthy donors. The study's findings and limits: Other equally common chains were less clonally expanded than HLA-associated TCR beta chains, a later analysis showed. A list of roughly 180 TCR beta chains associated with cytomegalovirus was given. With further analysis later on, most CMV-associated TCR beta chains appeared HLA-restricted.

PCR was performed using 60 Vbeta and 13 Jbeta primers. The method was immunoSEQ multiplex PCR; TCRdb's version includes in-frame clones alone and lacks a portion of them. The repertoire holds 160,000 or so clones, with less than 90% as singletons. CDR3 size: 16 residues. The germline CDR1 and CDR2 sequences are SGDLS and YYNGEE. V dropped 0 bases and J dropped 7; count of bases not matched to a gene: 5. Each donor was nominally healthy when sampled (though unrecorded immune exposures were likely). This clone has only one observation. Its specificity is not known. The chain recombines TRBV9 with TRBJ2-1; 12 nucleotides align to TRBD2. The sequenced sample consisted of PBMCs. The receptor was isolated from a man aged 18 to 29 in good health and CMV-seronegative. The chain's CDR3 is CASSVVGLAGGNEQFF. The CDR3 coding sequence is TGTGCCAGCAGCGTAGTTGGGCTAGCGGGAGGGAATGAGCAGTTCTTC.